This T cell receptor (beta chain) was profiled in a study of T cell responses to AZD1222 COVID-19 vaccine. This table comes from immunoSEQ multiplex PCR, and its TCRdb copy is limited to in-frame clones, with some not included. The profile covers about 79,000 clones, with approximately 80% appearing a single time and roughly 21% taken by the ten largest. Study-wide results and caveats: Elevations in Spike-specific TCR breadth and depth followed administration of two AZD1222 doses. Spike regions recognized by vaccine-associated CD4 TCRs spanned the protein, led by 160-218 and 743-854.

This CDR3 is built from 13 residues. Trimming left V 10 bases short and J 2 bases short, with 14 bases between. With respect to this clone: Its antigen remains unknown.

This receptor was taken from an adult in good health. The sequenced sample was peripheral blood, obtained on day 0 of AZD1222 vaccination. The J gene is TRBJ1-1, the V gene TRBV12-3 or TRBV12-4; D not certain. The CDR3 loop reads CATGTATNTEAFF. Here the CDR3 DNA reads TGTGCCACAGGAACCGCGACCAACACTGAAGCTTTCTTT.